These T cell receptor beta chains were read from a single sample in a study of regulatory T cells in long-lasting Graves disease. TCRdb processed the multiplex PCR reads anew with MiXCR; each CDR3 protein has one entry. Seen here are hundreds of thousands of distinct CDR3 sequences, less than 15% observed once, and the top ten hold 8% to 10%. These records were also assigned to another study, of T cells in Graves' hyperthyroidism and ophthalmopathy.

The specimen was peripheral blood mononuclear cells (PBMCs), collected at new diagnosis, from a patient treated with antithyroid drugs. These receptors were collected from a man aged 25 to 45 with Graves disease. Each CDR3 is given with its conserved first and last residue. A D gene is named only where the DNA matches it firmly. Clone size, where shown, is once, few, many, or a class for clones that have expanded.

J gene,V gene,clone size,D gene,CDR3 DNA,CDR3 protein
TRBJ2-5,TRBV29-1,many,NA,TGCAGCGTTGAAATAGGCAGGGCCCAAGAGACCCAGTACTTC,CSVEIGRAQETQYF
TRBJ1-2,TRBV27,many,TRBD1,TGTGCCAGCAGTTTATCCACGGCAGGGGGGAACTATGGCTACACCTTC,CASSLSTAGGNYGYTF
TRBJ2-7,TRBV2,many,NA,TGTGCCAGCAGAAGGAGCTCCTACGAGCAGTACTTC,CASRRSSYEQYF
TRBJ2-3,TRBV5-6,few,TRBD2,TGTGCCAGCAGTAAACCTAGCGGGACAGATACGCAGTATTTT,CASSKPSGTDTQYF
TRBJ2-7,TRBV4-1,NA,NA,TGCGCCAGCAGCCAATCGTGGTCTAGATACGAGCAGTACTTC,CASSQSWSRYEQYF
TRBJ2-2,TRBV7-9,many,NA,TGTGCCAGCAGCCCCATCCTAGCCTCCACCGGGGAGCTGTTTTTT,CASSPILASTGELFF
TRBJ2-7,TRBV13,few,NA,TGTGCCAGCAGCCGCAGTGGGCTAGAACCCTACGAGCAGTACTTC,CASSRSGLEPYEQYF
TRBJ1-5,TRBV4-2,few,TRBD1,TGTGCCAGCAGCCAAGATTGGGGACAGGCGCATCAGCCCCAGCATTTT,CASSQDWGQAHQPQHF
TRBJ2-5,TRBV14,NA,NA,TGTGCCAGCAGCCTCCTTAGTAGTTCAGGGACAGAGACCCAGTACTTC,CASSLLSSSGTETQYF
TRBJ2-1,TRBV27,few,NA,TGTGCCAGCACTCGAGCGCCCTCGATAGGGTCCGATGAGCAGTTCTTC,CASTRAPSIGSDEQFF
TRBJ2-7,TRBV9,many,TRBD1,TGTGCCAGCAGCCCAGGGGGCAACTACGAGCAGTACTTC,CASSPGGNYEQYF
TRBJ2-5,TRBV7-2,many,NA,TGTGCCAGCAGCCGCTGGGAGACCCAGTACTTC,CASSRWETQYF